Included here is one T cell receptor beta chain sequence, with context. The data are from a study of blood T cell repertoires in COVID-19. Study at large: Sources were T cells, B-cell-depleted T cells, or PBMCs; the material itself was cDNA or gDNA.

Those who participated ranged in age from about 18 to 89 years and resided in about two dozen US areas. Clinical history reported by participants formed the basis on which cohorts were assigned. Within the 2 weeks before study entry, each person in the exposed group met a COVID-19 case. TCRdb keeps only in-frame clones here, not all; method: immunoSEQ multiplex PCR. The data contain approximately 200,000 clones, less than 90% of them singletons. The ends were cut back, 5 bases at V and 5 bases at J, with 15 bases in the middle. The CDR3 covers 14 residues. Germline CDR1 and CDR2: LNHDA and SQIVND (reference sequence).

The rearrangement joins TRBV19 to TRBJ2-5, with D perhaps TRBD2 (6 bases). The sequenced sample consisted of PBMCs or T cells enriched from blood (not recorded which). The receptor comes from a woman in her thirties who had been exposed to COVID-19. CDR3 region: CASSPGLYPETQYF. The DNA for the CDR3 is TGTGCCAGTAGTCCGGGACTCTACCCTGAGACCCAGTACTTC.